This T cell receptor (beta chain) emerged from a study of T-cell memory formation after mild COVID-19. Study observations and caveats: Cross-reactive memory seemingly joined, as some responding clones were found in pre-infection memory. Proof of SARS-CoV-2 specificity was absent for the second-wave clones that crested on day 37.

This clonotype was found a few times. Its cognate antigen is unknown. The length of the CDR3 is 15 residues. In germline, CDR1 is SGHNT, CDR2 YYREEE (reference sequence). Germline trimming cut 2 bases from V and 12 bases from J; bases unmatched to any gene: 15. Sample barcodes and UMIs were carried by the TCR alpha and TCR beta cDNA libraries that 5'RACE generated with constant-segment primers. TCRdb processed the 5' RACE reads anew with MiXCR; each CDR3 protein has one entry. The sample consists of 150,000 or so distinct CDR3 sequences, 25% of them appearing once. Sequenced: PBMCs or a T cell subset sorted from them (not recorded which). The receptor's source is an adult woman who had mild COVID-19 (a few samples of this study predate the infection). Cell type and time point are not known. V usage is TRBV5-4 and J usage is TRBJ2-7; 9 bases map to TRBD1. CDR3 nucleotides: TGTGCCAGCAGCTTACCGGGACAGGGTGCGAGTCGGGCGTACTTC. Translated: CASSLPGQGASRAYF.